What follows are 19 T cell receptor beta chains derived from one specimen sequenced in a study of CXCR3-negative and CXCR3-positive naive CD8 T cells. Study results and limitations: Naive cells positive for CXCR3 carried more hydrophobic TRB CDR3s than CXCR3-negative ones.

UMI-labeled TRB cDNA libraries were prepared by 5' RACE. TCRdb re-called the 5' RACE reads, yielding one record per CDR3 amino acid sequence without DNA. The data show about 98,000 distinct CDR3 sequences, and the top ten clones hold around 1%. No antigen has been identified for these receptors. Material for sequencing was naive CXCR3+ CD8+ T cells from blood. Subset in this sample: CD45RO-CCR7+CD27+CD95- naive CD8+ T cells expressing CXCR3 (TNR3+). The receptors stem from a human donor in good health. Some clones in this sample may be carry-over from other donors' samples.

The V call is TRBV7-7, the J call TRBJ2-1. This CDR3 is 18 amino acids long. From germline, CDR1 is SSHAT and CDR2 FNYEAQ (reference sequence). CDR3 protein: CASSPLLLAGDTYNEQFF.

The chain recombines TRBV2 with TRBJ1-2; TCRdb's D gene call, TRBD1, goes unchecked for lack of DNA. This CDR3 is 12 amino acids long. CDR1 and CDR2 from the germline V gene are SNHLY and FYNNEI. The CDR3 reads CASRDRVDGYTF.

The chain uses TRBV12-3 or TRBV12-4 and TRBJ2-3. The CDR3 runs to 15 residues. CDR3 region: CASSFSRLSTDTQYF.

The gene calls are TRBV7-2 and TRBJ2-5; without DNA, the TCRdb call of TRBD2 cannot be checked. Germline loops: CDR1 SGHTA, CDR2 FQGNSA. CDR3 length equals 14 residues. The CDR3 loop reads CASRAQRGQETQYF. Complete variable domain (other parts from reference TRBV7-2 and TRBJ2-5): GAGVSQSPSNKVTEKGKDVELRCDPISGHTALYWYRQSLGQGLEFLIYFQGNSAPDKSGLPSDRFSAERTGGSVSTLTIQRTQQEDSAVYLCASRAQRGQETQYFGPGTRLLVL.

V usage is TRBV29-1 and J usage is TRBJ1-5; TCRdb selects TRBD1, and the lack of DNA leaves this call unchecked. Germline CDR1 SQVTM, CDR2 ANQGSEA. This CDR3 comprises 16 residues. The CDR3 sequence is CSVEFPGRGGLQPQHF.

The chain joins TRBV7-9 to TRBJ2-7; TCRdb's D gene call, TRBD2, goes unchecked for lack of DNA. CDR3 length equals 15 residues. The germline gives CDR1 SEHNR, CDR2 FQNEAQ (reference sequence). CDR3 protein: CASSWDGSYLYEQYF.

This sequence joins TRBV12-3 or TRBV12-4 and TRBJ2-1; with no DNA, the TCRdb D assignment of TRBD2 cannot be verified. There are 15 residues in the CDR3. The CDR3 here is CASSSGTLSYNEQFF.

This chain links TRBV4-1 with TRBJ2-7; TCRdb designates TRBD1, a call that cannot be tested without DNA. CDR1 and CDR2 from the germline V gene are MGHRA and YSYEKL. The CDR3 covers 14 residues. The CDR3 reads CASSHQGDGYEQYF.

The chain employs TRBV7-7 and TRBJ1-1; the TCRdb call, TRBD1, lacks DNA for checking. From germline, CDR1 is SSHAT and CDR2 FNYEAQ (reference sequence). The CDR3 covers 14 residues. The chain's CDR3 is CASSRVGTGDEAFF.

The chain uses TRBV3-1 and TRBJ2-5; the D call of TRBD1 rests on TCRdb alone, since no DNA is present to check it. Germline loops: CDR1 LGHDT, CDR2 YNNKEL (reference sequence). This CDR3 contains 18 residues. The CDR3 reads CASSQDHRGGPWRETQYF.

The chain uses TRBV6-5 and TRBJ2-1; the TRBD2 assignment by TCRdb is unverifiable without DNA. The CDR3 is 17 residues long. Germline V gene data show CDR1 as MNHEY and CDR2 as SVGAGI. This CDR3 is CASSSPRLAGGYNEQFF.

This sequence joins TRBV7-2 and TRBJ2-7. CDR1 and CDR2 from the germline V gene are SGHTA and FQGNSA. This CDR3 region has 13 residues. CDR3 loop: CASSLFPSYEQYF.

This chain joins TRBV7-2 and TRBJ2-1; checking the TCRdb D call of TRBD1 is not possible without DNA. Germline V lookup: CDR1 SGHTA, CDR2 FQGNSA. This CDR3 spans 17 amino acids. CDR3 protein: CASSLVAWGPTYNEQFF.

The gene calls are TRBV7-9 and TRBJ1-3; TCRdb names TRBD1, which stays unverified in the absence of DNA. This CDR3 region has 17 residues. Looked up from germline, CDR1 is SEHNR and CDR2 is FQNEAQ (reference sequence). The CDR3: CASSPLGGQGFGNTIYF.

V and J are TRBV19 and TRBJ2-7; TCRdb selects TRBD1, and the lack of DNA leaves this call unchecked. Germline values: CDR1 LNHDA, CDR2 SQIVND (reference sequence). This CDR3 spans 13 amino acids. CDR3 residues: CASSTHSGYEQYF. Variable domain in full (rest from reference TRBV19 and TRBJ2-7): DGGITQSPKYLFRKEGQNVTLSCEQNLNHDAMYWYRQDPGQGLRLIYYSQIVNDFQKGDIAEGYSVSREKKESFPLTVTSAQKNPTAFYLCASSTHSGYEQYFGPGTRLTVT.

The J gene is TRBJ1-2, the V gene TRBV7-9. Germline values: CDR1 SEHNR, CDR2 FQNEAQ (reference sequence). This CDR3 region has 15 residues. This CDR3 reads CASSLAGDANYGYTF.

The chain recombines TRBV6-5 with TRBJ2-2. Germline loops: CDR1 MNHEY, CDR2 SVGAGI. This CDR3 spans 15 amino acids. Here the CDR3 reads CASSYWPSNTGELFF.

This chain uses TRBV27 with TRBJ2-5; TCRdb designates TRBD1, a call that cannot be tested without DNA. CDR1 is MNHEY, CDR2 SMNVEV, per germline (reference sequence). This CDR3 is 12 amino acids long. The CDR3 spells CASRTGRETQYF.

V is TRBV7-9 and J is TRBJ2-1; no DNA is available, so the TRBD1 call from TCRdb remains unchecked. The germline CDR1 and CDR2 sequences are SEHNR and FQNEAQ (reference sequence). CDR3 length: 16 amino acids. The CDR3 protein is CASSSGPGVAYNEQFF.